This T cell receptor beta chain was obtained from a study of T cells after yellow fever vaccination. Across the study: SMART-Seq v4 Ultra Low Input prepared the low-cell-number fractions.

About this clonotype: The antigen remains undetermined.

Whole-study results and caveats: There was a small share of clonotypes that showed up in both the CD4 and CD8 compartments. Subsequent booster samples again held most clones from primary vaccination (96% CD4, 85% to 90% CD8).

A process of 5'RACE template switching, which added a universal primer site and UMIs, was used to make TCR cDNA. TCRdb re-analysed the 5' RACE reads in MiXCR, keeping a single row per CDR3 protein. The table lists roughly 120,000 distinct CDR3 sequences, more than 7.5% of them singletons. The J segment lost 5 bases and the V segment lost 3 bases, leaving 9 bases of the junction unmatched. CDR1 and CDR2 (germline): SGHRS, YFSETQ. The CDR3 totals 15 residues. The chain couples TRBV5-1 to TRBJ1-1; 8 bases agree with TRBD1. Sequenced material: CD8+ T cells sorted from PBMCs, taken 45 days after the yellow fever booster vaccination. This receptor was identified in a man aged 25-45 years who received the YFV17D yellow fever vaccine. The CDR3 spells CASSWSGQGLTEAFF. The DNA of the CDR3 is TGCGCCAGCAGCTGGAGCGGACAGGGTTTGACTGAAGCTTTCTTT. The entire variable domain, with the rest obtained from reference TRBV5-1 and TRBJ1-1, is as follows: KAGVTQTPRYLIKTRGQQVTLSCSPISGHRSVSWYQQTPGQGLQFLFEYFSETQRNKGNFPGRFSGRQFSNSRSEMNVSTLELGDSALYLCASSWSGQGLTEAFFGQGTRLTVV.